Each of the 17 T cell receptor beta chains below was sequenced from the same sample in a study of blood T cell repertoires in COVID-19. The method was immunoSEQ multiplex PCR; TCRdb's version includes in-frame clones alone and lacks a portion of them. This table holds 200,000 to 250,000 clones, roughly 86% found once. Source material: peripheral blood. The source is a woman aged 25 to 45 who had recovered from COVID-19.

This clone has only one observation. V and J are TRBV2 and TRBJ2-7; 7 bases line up with TRBD1. Trimming cost V 7 bases and J 5 bases; bases outside gene matches: 14. The CDR3 runs 15 residues. Germline values: CDR1 SNHLY, CDR2 FYNNEI. The CDR3 DNA reads TGTGCCAGCAAATCCGACAGGGCGTCTATCCACGAGCAGTACTTC. Translating it yields CASKSDRASIHEQYF.

This chain uses TRBV3-1 (or the pseudogene TRBV3-2) with TRBJ1-5, with D possibly matching TRBD1 (5 bases). The germline V gene encodes CDR1 LGHDT and CDR2 YNNKEL (reference sequence). The CDR3 length is 16 residues. Trimming shortened V by 1 base and J by 10 bases, and 20 bases separated the two germline ends. The CDR3 here is CASSQGVRTPISPQHF. The CDR3 nucleotides read TGTGCCAGCAGCCAAGGGGTCCGGACACCCATCAGCCCCCAGCATTTT.

This chain links TRBV2 with TRBJ2-7; tentatively, D is TRBD2 (6 bases). Germline V CDR1 and CDR2: SNHLY, FYNNEI. The V end was cut by 7 bases, the J end by 2 bases, with 12 bases between. This CDR3 is 13 amino acids long. The CDR3 sequence: CASIKGTPYEQYF. CDR3 nucleotides: TGTGCCAGCATTAAGGGGACTCCCTACGAGCAGTACTTC.

The chain recombines TRBV7-3 with TRBJ1-1, with D possibly being TRBD1 (5 bases). The CDR3 length is 16 residues. The germline gives CDR1 SGHTA, CDR2 FQGTGA. V was cut by 0 bases and J by 4 bases, with 15 bases left in between. The CDR3 sequence: CASSLTPTGIGTEAFF. CDR3 DNA sequence: TGTGCCAGCAGCTTAACGCCCACAGGTATAGGCACTGAAGCTTTCTTT.

The V and J genes are TRBV15 and TRBJ1-1; D not certain. V was pared by 5 bases and J by 5 bases, with 12 bases between. CDR1 is LNHNV, CDR2 YYDKDF, per germline (reference sequence). The CDR3 runs 13 residues. CDR3 residues: CATSPGGDTEAFF. The DNA for the CDR3 is TGTGCCACCAGCCCAGGAGGAGATACTGAAGCTTTCTTT.

The J gene is TRBJ2-7, the V gene TRBV2, with D tentatively TRBD1 (6 bases). Trimming removed 5 bases from V and 3 bases from J, with 17 bases in between. The germline gives CDR1 SNHLY, CDR2 FYNNEI. This CDR3 is 15 amino acids long. The chain's CDR3 is CASSPMDRIRYEQYF. In DNA, the CDR3 is TGTGCCAGCAGTCCGATGGACAGAATTCGCTACGAGCAGTACTTC.

The chain combines TRBV29-1 with TRBJ1-1; D not certain. Trimming cost V 1 base and J 0 bases, with 9 bases left between them. Germline CDR1 reads SQVTM; CDR2 reads ANQGSEA. CDR3 length equals 14 residues. The CDR3 DNA is TGCAGCGTTGAAGGCAGACTACTGAACACTGAAGCTTTCTTT. Its protein is CSVEGRLLNTEAFF.

This clone was counted a few times. The chain is built from TRBV5-1 and TRBJ2-2, with 11 bases fitting TRBD2. V trimming: 2 bases; J trimming: 4 bases; junction bases outside the gene matches: 1. Germline lookup yields CDR1 SGHRS and CDR2 YFSETQ. This CDR3 is built from 15 residues. CDR3 amino acids: CASSLLAGVTGELFF. In nucleotides, the CDR3 is TGCGCCAGCAGCTTACTAGCGGGGGTCACCGGGGAGCTGTTTTTT.

The rearrangement uses TRBV3-1 (or the pseudogene TRBV3-2) and TRBJ2-3; 7 bases fit TRBD2. CDR3 size: 16 residues. Germline values: CDR1 LGHDT, CDR2 YNNKEL (reference sequence). The ends lost 3 bases at V and 0 bases at J; junction bases unmatched: 6. CDR3 coding DNA: TGTGCCAGCAGCCAGATCGGGGGGTCTAGCACAGATACGCAGTATTTT. It translates to CASSQIGGSSTDTQYF.

The chain uses TRBV9 and TRBJ1-6; D possibly corresponds to TRBD1 (5 bases). Germline V gene lookup returns CDR1 SGDLS and CDR2 YYNGEE. The ends were cut back, 3 bases at V and 0 bases at J, with 16 bases in the middle. This CDR3 has 18 amino acids. The CDR3 region has the DNA TGTGCCAGCAGCGGTAGAGAGACAGCCAGCTCCTATAATTCACCCCTCCACTTT. Residues: CASSGRETASSYNSPLHF.

The V gene is TRBV13, the J gene TRBJ2-1, with D maybe TRBD2 (7 bases). The CDR3 is made up of 15 amino acids. Per germline, CDR1 PRHDT and CDR2 FYEKMQ (reference sequence). V lost 0 bases and J 8 bases, leaving 14 bases between the germline ends. CDR3 region: CASSLGWGGGDEQFF. The CDR3 nucleotides read TGTGCCAGCAGCTTAGGTTGGGGGGGCGGCGATGAGCAGTTCTTC.

V usage is TRBV6-2 or TRBV6-3 and J usage is TRBJ1-2, with a tentative D call TRBD1 (6 bases). Germline CDR1 MNHEY, CDR2 SVGEGT. The CDR3 length is 15 residues. Trimming left V 4 bases short and J 3 bases short, with 15 bases between. CDR3 residues: CASSLEGVVYYGYTF. The CDR3, as DNA: TGTGCCAGCAGTTTAGAGGGGGTCGTGTACTATGGCTACACCTTC.

V gene TRBV7-3 combines with J gene TRBJ2-2, with 7 nucleotides matching TRBD1. CDR1 SGHTA and CDR2 FQGTGA come from the germline V gene. The CDR3 extends over 14 amino acids. V trimming: 2 bases; J trimming: 5 bases; junction bases outside the gene matches: 2. CDR3 sequence reads: CASSLDRETGELFF. CDR3 bases: TGTGCCAGCAGCTTAGACAGGGAAACCGGGGAGCTGTTTTTT. Looking up the rest from reference TRBV7-3 and TRBJ2-2 gives the full variable domain: GAGVSQTPSNKVTEKGKYVELRCDPISGHTALYWYRQSLGQGPEFLIYFQGTGAADDSGLPNDRFFAVRPEGSVSTLKIQRTERGDSAVYLCASSLDRETGELFFGEGSRLTVL.

V gene TRBV14 combines with J gene TRBJ2-3, with D unresolved. CDR3 length: 14 residues. Trimming removed 0 bases at V and 4 bases at J, with 8 bases between. Germline CDR1 is SGHDN and CDR2 is FVKESK. CDR3 sequence reads: CASSQDRSADTQYF. The CDR3 DNA reads as TGTGCCAGCAGCCAAGACCGGTCGGCAGATACGCAGTATTTT. Combining the CDR3 with reference TRBV14 and TRBJ2-3 gives the whole variable domain EAGVTQFPSHSVIEKGQTVTLRCDPISGHDNLYWYRRVMGKEIKFLLHFVKESKQDESGMPNNRFLAERTGGTYSTLKVQPAELEDSGVYFCASSQDRSADTQYFGPGTRLTVL.

In its sample, this clone was seen once. The V gene is TRBV5-1, the J gene TRBJ2-2, with D possibly TRBD2 on 5 matching bases. Between the trimmed V and J ends, which lost 0 bases and 0 bases, there was a span of 6 bases. The CDR3 runs 15 residues. The germline gives CDR1 SGHRS, CDR2 YFSETQ. CDR3 loop: CASSLAGTNTGELFF. CDR3 in DNA: TGCGCCAGCAGCTTGGCCGGGACGAACACCGGGGAGCTGTTTTTT.

Of note for this clone: Different DNA sequences within this sample yield the same CDR3. The chain couples TRBV30 to TRBJ2-3, with TRBD2 identical over 8 bases. The ends lost 0 bases at V and 5 bases at J; junction bases unmatched: 4. CDR3 length equals 14 residues. Germline lookup yields CDR1 GTSNPN and CDR2 SVGIG (reference sequence). The CDR3, as DNA: TGTGCCTGGAGTGTCGGGGGGGCCAGAGATACGCAGTATTTT. It translates to CAWSVGGARDTQYF.

The chain recombines TRBV18 with TRBJ2-1; D is perhaps TRBD2 (6 bases). Looked up from germline, CDR1 is KGHSH and CDR2 is LQKENI. The CDR3 is 14 residues long. Trimming left V 2 bases short and J 5 bases short, with 10 bases between. Written as DNA, the CDR3 is TGTGCCAGCTCACCAGCGGGACTCAACAATGAGCAGTTCTTC. Residues: CASSPAGLNNEQFF.